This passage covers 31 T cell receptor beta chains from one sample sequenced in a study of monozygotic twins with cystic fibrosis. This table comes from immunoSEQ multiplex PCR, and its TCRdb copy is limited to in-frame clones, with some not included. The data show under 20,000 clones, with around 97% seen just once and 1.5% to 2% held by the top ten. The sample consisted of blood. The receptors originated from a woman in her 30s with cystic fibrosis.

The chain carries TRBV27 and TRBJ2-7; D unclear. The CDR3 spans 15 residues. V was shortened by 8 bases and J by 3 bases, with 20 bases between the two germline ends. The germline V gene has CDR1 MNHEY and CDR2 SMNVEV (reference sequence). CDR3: CASSKDGWIDYEQYF. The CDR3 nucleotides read TGTGCCAGCTCCAAGGACGGATGGATTGACTACGAGCAGTACTTC.

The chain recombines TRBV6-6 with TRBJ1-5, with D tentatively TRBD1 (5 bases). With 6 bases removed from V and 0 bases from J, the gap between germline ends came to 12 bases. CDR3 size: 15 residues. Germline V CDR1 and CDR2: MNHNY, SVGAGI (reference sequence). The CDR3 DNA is TGTGCCAGCAGGGGACGGGCTAATAGCAATCAGCCCCAGCATTTT. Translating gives CASRGRANSNQPQHF.

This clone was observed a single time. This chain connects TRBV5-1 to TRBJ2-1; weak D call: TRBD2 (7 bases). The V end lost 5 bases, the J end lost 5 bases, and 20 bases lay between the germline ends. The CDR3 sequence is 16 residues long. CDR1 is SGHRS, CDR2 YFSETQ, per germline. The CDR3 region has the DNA TGCGCCAGCAGGGTTGAGGCGGGGGCGACACACAATGAGCAGTTCTTC. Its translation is CASRVEAGATHNEQFF.

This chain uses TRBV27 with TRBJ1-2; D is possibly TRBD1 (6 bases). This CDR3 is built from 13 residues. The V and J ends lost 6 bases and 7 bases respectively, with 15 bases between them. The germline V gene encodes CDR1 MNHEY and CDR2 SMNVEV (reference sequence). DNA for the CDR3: TGTGCCAGCAGAGTACCGGGGGCAGGTGGCTACACCTTC. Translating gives CASRVPGAGGYTF.

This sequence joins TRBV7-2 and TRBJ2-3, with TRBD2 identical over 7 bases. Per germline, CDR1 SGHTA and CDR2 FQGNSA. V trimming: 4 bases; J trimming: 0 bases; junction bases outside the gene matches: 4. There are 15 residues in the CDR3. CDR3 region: CASSSPGLSTDTQYF. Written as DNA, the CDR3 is TGTGCCAGCAGCTCCCCGGGACTAAGCACAGATACGCAGTATTTT.

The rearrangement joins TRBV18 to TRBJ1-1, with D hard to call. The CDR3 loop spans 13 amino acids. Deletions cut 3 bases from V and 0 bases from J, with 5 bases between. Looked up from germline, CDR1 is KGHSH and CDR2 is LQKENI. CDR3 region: CASSPLLNTEAFF. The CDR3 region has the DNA TGTGCCAGCTCACCCCTTTTGAACACTGAAGCTTTCTTT.

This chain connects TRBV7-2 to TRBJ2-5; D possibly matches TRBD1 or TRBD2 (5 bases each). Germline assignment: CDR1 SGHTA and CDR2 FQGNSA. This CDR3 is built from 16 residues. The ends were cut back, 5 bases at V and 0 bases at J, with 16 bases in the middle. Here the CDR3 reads CASSPVRGPYQETQYF. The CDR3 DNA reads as TGTGCCAGCAGCCCGGTACGGGGCCCGTACCAAGAGACCCAGTACTTC.

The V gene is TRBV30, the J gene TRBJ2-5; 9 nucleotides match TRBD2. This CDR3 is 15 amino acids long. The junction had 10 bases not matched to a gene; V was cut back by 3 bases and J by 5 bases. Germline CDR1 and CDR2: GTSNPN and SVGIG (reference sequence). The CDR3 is CAWSRRGTSRETQYF. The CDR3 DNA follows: TGTGCCTGGAGCCGCCGAGGGACTAGCCGGGAGACCCAGTACTTC.

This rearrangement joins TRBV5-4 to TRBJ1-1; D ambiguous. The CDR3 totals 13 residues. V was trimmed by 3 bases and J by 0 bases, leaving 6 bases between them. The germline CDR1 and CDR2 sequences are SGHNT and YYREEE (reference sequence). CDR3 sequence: CASSSQVNTEAFF. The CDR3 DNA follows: TGTGCCAGCAGCTCCCAGGTGAACACTGAAGCTTTCTTT.

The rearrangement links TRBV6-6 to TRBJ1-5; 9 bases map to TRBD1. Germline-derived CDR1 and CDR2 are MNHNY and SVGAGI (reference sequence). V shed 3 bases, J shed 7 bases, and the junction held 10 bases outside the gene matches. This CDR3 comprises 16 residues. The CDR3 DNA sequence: TGTGCCAGCAGTTATGGGGGACAGGGCATGGGACAGCCCCAGCATTTT. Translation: CASSYGGQGMGQPQHF.

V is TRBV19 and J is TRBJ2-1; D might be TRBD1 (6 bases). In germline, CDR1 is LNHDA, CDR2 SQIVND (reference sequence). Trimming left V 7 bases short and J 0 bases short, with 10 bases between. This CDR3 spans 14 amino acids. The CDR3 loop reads CASNGQSSYNEQFF. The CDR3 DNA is TGTGCCAGTAATGGACAGAGCTCCTACAATGAGCAGTTCTTC.

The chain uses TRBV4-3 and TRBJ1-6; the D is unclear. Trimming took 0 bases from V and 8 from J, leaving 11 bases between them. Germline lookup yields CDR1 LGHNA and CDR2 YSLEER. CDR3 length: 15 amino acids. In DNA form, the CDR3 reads TGCGCCAGCAGCCAAGATCCGGCGTCCTATTCACCCCTCCACTTT. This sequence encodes CASSQDPASYSPLHF.

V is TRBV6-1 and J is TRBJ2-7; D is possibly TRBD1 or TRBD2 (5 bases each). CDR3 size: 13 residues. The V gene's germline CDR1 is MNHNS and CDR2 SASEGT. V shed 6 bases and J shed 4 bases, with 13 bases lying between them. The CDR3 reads CASRGPLLYEQYF. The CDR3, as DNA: TGTGCCAGCAGGGGACCACTACTTTACGAGCAGTACTTC.

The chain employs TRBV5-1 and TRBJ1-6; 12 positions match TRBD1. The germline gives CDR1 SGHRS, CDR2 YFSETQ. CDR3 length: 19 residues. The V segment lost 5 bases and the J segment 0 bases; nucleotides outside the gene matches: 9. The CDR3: CASSIGDRGLGSYNSPLHF. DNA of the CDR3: TGCGCCAGCAGTATAGGGGACAGGGGGCTCGGCTCCTATAATTCACCCCTCCACTTT.

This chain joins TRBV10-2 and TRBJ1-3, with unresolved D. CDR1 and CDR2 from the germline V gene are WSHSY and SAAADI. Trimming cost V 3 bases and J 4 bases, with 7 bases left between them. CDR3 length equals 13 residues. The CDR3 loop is CASSDLQGNTIYF. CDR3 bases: TGCGCCAGCAGTGACCTACAGGGAAACACCATATATTTT.

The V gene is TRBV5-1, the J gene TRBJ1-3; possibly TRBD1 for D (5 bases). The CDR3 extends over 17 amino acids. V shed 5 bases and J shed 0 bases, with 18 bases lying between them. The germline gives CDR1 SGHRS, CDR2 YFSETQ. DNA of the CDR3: TGCGCCAGCAGATCCCGGTGGGGCGGGAGCTCTGGAAACACCATATATTTT. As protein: CASRSRWGGSSGNTIYF.

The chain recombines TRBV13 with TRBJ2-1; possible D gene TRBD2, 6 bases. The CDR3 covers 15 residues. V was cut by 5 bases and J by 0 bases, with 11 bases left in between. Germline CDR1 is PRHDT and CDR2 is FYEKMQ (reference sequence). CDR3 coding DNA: TGTGCCAGCAGCCCCCGGGGGAGCTCCTACAATGAGCAGTTCTTC. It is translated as CASSPRGSSYNEQFF.

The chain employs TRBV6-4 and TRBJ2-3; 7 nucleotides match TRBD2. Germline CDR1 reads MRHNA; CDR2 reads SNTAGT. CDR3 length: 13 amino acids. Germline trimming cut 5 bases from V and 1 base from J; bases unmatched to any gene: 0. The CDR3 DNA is TGTGCCAGCAGTAGCGGGGGCACAGATACGCAGTATTTT. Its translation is CASSSGGTDTQYF.

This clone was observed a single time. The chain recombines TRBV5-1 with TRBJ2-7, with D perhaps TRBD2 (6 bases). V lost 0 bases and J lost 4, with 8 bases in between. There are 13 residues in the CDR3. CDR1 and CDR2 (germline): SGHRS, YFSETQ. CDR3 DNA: TGCGCCAGCAGCTTGGTGGGGGGTTACGAGCAGTACTTC. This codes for CASSLVGGYEQYF.

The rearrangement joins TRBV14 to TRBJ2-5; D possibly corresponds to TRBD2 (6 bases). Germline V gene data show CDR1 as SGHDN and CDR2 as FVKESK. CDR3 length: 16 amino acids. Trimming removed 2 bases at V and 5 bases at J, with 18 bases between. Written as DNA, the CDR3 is TGTGCCAGCAGCCAAAGACTAGTTCCCTCTTGGGAGACCCAGTACTTC. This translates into CASSQRLVPSWETQYF.

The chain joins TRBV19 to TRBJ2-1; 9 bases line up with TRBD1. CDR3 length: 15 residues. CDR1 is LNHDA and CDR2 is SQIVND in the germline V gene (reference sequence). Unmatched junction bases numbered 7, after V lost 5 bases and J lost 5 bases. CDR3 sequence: CASSPGTGTHNEQFF. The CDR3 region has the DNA TGTGCCAGTAGTCCCGGGACAGGGACCCACAATGAGCAGTTCTTC.

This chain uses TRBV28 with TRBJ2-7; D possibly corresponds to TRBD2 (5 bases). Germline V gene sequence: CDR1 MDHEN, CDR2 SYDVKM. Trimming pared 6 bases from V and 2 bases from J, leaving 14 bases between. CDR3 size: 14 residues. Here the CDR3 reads CASRADAGPYEQYF. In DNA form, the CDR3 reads TGTGCCAGCAGAGCGGACGCCGGACCCTACGAGCAGTACTTC.

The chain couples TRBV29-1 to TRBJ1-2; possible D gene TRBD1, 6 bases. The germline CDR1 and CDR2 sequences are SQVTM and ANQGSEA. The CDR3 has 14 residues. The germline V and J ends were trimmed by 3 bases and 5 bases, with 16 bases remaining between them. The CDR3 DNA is TGCAGCGTTGAGGGGGCATTGAGCGGGTATGGCTACACCTTC. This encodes CSVEGALSGYGYTF. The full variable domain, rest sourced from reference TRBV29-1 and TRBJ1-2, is SAVISQKPSRDICQRGTSLTIQCQVDSQVTMMFWYRQQPGQSLTLIATANQGSEATYESGFVIDKFPISRPNLTFSTLTVSNMSPEDSSIYLCSVEGALSGYGYTFGSGTRLTVV.

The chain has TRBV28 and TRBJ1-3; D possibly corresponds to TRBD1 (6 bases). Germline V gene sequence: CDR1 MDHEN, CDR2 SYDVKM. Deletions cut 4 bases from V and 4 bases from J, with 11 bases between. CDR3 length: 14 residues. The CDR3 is CASSSQGLGNTIYF. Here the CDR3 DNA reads TGTGCCAGCAGTTCCCAGGGGCTCGGAAACACCATATATTTT.

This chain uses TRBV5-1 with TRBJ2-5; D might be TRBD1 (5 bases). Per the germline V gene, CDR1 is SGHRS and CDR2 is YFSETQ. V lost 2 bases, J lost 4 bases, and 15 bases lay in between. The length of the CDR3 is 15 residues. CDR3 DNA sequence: TGCGCCAGCAGCTTCTTACAGACAGAAGGAGAGACCCAGTACTTC. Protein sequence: CASSFLQTEGETQYF.

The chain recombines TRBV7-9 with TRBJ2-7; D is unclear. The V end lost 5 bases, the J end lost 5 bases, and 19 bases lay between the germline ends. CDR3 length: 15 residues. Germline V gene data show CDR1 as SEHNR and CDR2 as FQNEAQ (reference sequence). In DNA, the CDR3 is TGTGCCAGCAGCCTCCATGAGAGATCTGGGGACGAGCAGTACTTC. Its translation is CASSLHERSGDEQYF. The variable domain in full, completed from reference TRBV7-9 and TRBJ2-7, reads DTGVSQNPRHKITKRGQNVTFRCDPISEHNRLYWYRQTLGQGPEFLTYFQNEAQLEKSRLLSDRFSAERPKGSFSTLEIQRTEQGDSAMYLCASSLHERSGDEQYFGPGTRLTVT.

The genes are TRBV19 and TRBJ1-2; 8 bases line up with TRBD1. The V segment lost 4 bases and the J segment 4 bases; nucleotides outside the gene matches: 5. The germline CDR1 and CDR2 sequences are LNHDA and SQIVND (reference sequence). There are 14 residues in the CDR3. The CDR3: CASSRGQGGYGYTF. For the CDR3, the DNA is TGTGCCAGTAGTAGAGGACAGGGCGGCTATGGCTACACCTTC.

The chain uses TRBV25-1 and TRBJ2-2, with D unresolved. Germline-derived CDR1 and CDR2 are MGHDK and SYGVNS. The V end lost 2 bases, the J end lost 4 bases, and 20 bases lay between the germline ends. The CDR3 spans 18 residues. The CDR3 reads CASSESIRADPSTGELFF. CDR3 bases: TGTGCCAGCAGTGAAAGTATAAGAGCTGACCCGAGCACCGGGGAGCTGTTTTTT.

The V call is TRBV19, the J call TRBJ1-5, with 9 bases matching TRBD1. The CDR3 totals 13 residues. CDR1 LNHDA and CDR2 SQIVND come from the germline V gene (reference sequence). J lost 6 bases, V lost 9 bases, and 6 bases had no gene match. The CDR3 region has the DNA TGTGCCAGCGACCCGACAGGGGGTCAGCCCCAGCATTTT. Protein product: CASDPTGGQPQHF.

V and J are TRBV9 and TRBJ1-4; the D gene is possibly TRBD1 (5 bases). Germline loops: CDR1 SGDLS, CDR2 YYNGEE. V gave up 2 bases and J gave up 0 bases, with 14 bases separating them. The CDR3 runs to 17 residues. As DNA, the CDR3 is TGTGCCAGCAGCGTGAGTCGGGACCACGCAACTAATGAAAAACTGTTTTTT. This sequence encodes CASSVSRDHATNEKLFF.

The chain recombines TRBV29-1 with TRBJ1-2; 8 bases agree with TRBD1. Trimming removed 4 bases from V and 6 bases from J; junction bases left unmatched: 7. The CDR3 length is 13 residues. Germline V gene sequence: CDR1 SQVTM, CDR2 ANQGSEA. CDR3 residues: CSVGDAGGHGYTF. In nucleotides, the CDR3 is TGCAGCGTTGGGGACGCAGGGGGCCATGGCTACACCTTC.